This paragraph reports one T cell receptor (beta chain). Its antigen is as yet unknown. This entry comes from a study of regulatory T cells in long-lasting Graves disease. Study results and caveats: Persistent disease preferred TRBV28, TRBJ1-2 and TRBJ2-5.

The time point here: newly diagnosed GD, antithyroid drugs for less than 3 months. The authors made the TCR library using RNA they extracted from PBMCs. J gave up 4 bases and V 3 bases, and 10 bases lay outside the gene matches. The CDR3 is 16 amino acids. Germline V gene sequence: CDR1 SGHTA, CDR2 FQGTGA. In building TCR beta libraries, iRepertoire HTBI primers were used together with Arm-PCR of CDR3 regions. Each CDR3 protein is one row after TCRdb ran MiXCR on the multiplex PCR reads. The sample records about 540,000 distinct CDR3 sequences, 13% being singletons. This sample also belongs to another study, concerning T cells in Graves' hyperthyroidism and ophthalmopathy.

The clonotype comes from a man aged 30-40 years with Graves disease. The sample consisted of peripheral blood mononuclear cells (PBMCs), taken at new diagnosis, from a patient treated with antithyroid drugs. V gene TRBV7-3 combines with J gene TRBJ1-2, with 8 bases fitting TRBD1. The CDR3 DNA is TGTGCCAGCAGCTTGGGTACAGGGGGAATCGGCTATGGCTACACCTTC. Translated, it gives CASSLGTGGIGYGYTF.